The clone carrying this T cell receptor (beta chain) appeared once. Its antigen is not identified. Germline values: CDR1 MNHEY, CDR2 SVGAGI. The CDR3 consists of 14 residues. The library came from three nested PCR rounds adapted from ARM-PCR protocols. TCRdb redid the calling of the multiplex PCR reads with MiXCR, one entry per CDR3 protein. The table lists about 200,000 distinct CDR3 sequences, approximately 74% of them singletons. The sample belongs to a study of tumor and adjacent non-tumor tissue in lung cancer. For the study at large: The cohort had 12 to 13 adenocarcinoma, 2 squamous cell and 1 small cell patients. Approximately 4.2 million productive TCRbeta reads were obtained per sample on average. General study findings and limits: Compared with tumor, normal lung showed significantly lower TCR diversity.

RNA was extracted from bulk tissue without any cell sorting. Newly diagnosed lung cancer patients had thoracic surgery in China, August–November 2014, without prior chemotherapy. The sequenced sample consisted of lung tumor tissue. The receptor's source is a man in his 60s with non-small cell lung cancer. The chain combines TRBV6-5 with TRBJ1-1; D is undetermined. CDR3 sequence: CTNSYSLANTDAFF. The CDR3 DNA reads TGTACGAACAGTTACTCGCTCGCGAACACTGATGCCTTCTTT.